The entry below describes one T cell receptor beta chain. This specimen comes from a study of OX40 agonist ivuxolimab in advanced cancers. Germline CDR1 and CDR2: LNHDA and SQIVND (reference sequence). The V and J ends lost 7 bases and 1 base, in that order; junction bases with no gene match: 7. The CDR3 is made up of 15 amino acids. Libraries were prepared by immunoSEQ multiplex PCR; TCRdb keeps only in-frame clonotypes and omits some of them. The data show about 90,000 clones, more than 70% seen once. The chain has TRBV19 and TRBJ1-5; 7 bases align to TRBD1. The sequence came from an adult with an advanced solid tumor such as melanoma, head and neck, liver or kidney cancer. Sequencing used CD4+ or CD8+ T cells sorted from blood, obtained in a trial of the OX40 agonist ivuxolimab. The DNA of the CDR3 is TGTGCCAGTACCCGACAGGGTTTGAGCAATCAGCCCCAGCATTTT. This codes for CASTRQGLSNQPQHF.